Listed here are 32 T cell receptor beta chains from one sample, sequenced in a study of PD-1 blockade in mismatch repair-deficient tumors. No antigen has been identified for these receptors. Time point indicated: approximately 10-day in vitro stimulation with candidate neoantigen peptide 5. TCRdb's copy holds only in-frame clones and misses some; the assay was immunoSEQ multiplex PCR. There are approximately 15,000 clones in the sample; more than 80% occur only once, and over 9.5% lies in the top ten. The sample in question was cells cultured in vitro, obtained from a patient treated with pembrolizumab. All receptors derive from an adult with mismatch repair-deficient cancer.

This chain joins TRBV9 and TRBJ2-3; D gene unclear. Trimming stripped 2 bases from V and 2 bases from J, with 9 bases between. CDR3 length: 14 amino acids. In germline, CDR1 is SGDLS, CDR2 YYNGEE. CDR3 DNA: TGTGCCAGCAGCGTTCGAGACATCACAGATACGCAGTATTTT. Protein: CASSVRDITDTQYF. The full variable domain, in which reference TRBV9 and TRBJ2-3 provide the parts outside the CDR3, is DSGVTQTPKHLITATGQRVTLRCSPRSGDLSVYWYQQSLDQGLQFLIQYYNGEERAKGNILERFSAQQFPDLHSELNLSSLELGDSALYFCASSVRDITDTQYFGPGTRLTVL.

The J gene is TRBJ2-2, the V gene TRBV5-5; D call uncertain. Trimming removed 0 bases at V and 6 bases at J, with 15 bases between. The CDR3 sequence is 16 residues long. Germline CDR1 is SGHKS and CDR2 is YYEKEE (reference sequence). The CDR3 DNA sequence: TGTGCCAGCAGCTTGGGAAGGGTGATCTCGGCCGGGGAGCTGTTTTTT. It is translated as CASSLGRVISAGELFF.

V usage is TRBV18 and J usage is TRBJ2-1, with 11 bases lining up with TRBD1. Trimming removed 3 bases from V and 7 bases from J; junction bases left unmatched: 5. CDR1 KGHSH and CDR2 LQKENI come from the germline V gene. The CDR3 length is 15 residues. DNA of the CDR3: TGTGCCAGCTCACCGCAGGACAGGGGGCCGAATGAGCAGTTCTTC. It is translated as CASSPQDRGPNEQFF.

This rearrangement joins TRBV10-1 to TRBJ2-2, with D unclear. The CDR3 runs 14 residues. V lost 5 bases to trimming and J lost 5 bases, with 12 bases between them. The germline V gene encodes CDR1 WNHNN and CDR2 SYGVQD (reference sequence). This chain's CDR3 is CASSPLTRTGELFF. The CDR3 DNA reads TGCGCCAGCAGTCCCCTAACGCGGACCGGGGAGCTGTTTTTT.

The chain employs TRBV28 and TRBJ1-5; TRBD1 matches at 8 bases. The CDR3 runs 19 residues. Germline CDR1 MDHEN, CDR2 SYDVKM. V shed 6 bases and J 0 bases; nucleotides not matched to a gene: 16. CDR3 sequence: CASSLAGGGGVYSNQPQHF. In DNA form, the CDR3 reads TGTGCCAGCAGCCTCGCAGGGGGCGGAGGGGTCTATAGCAATCAGCCCCAGCATTTT.

This sequence joins TRBV29-1 and TRBJ1-5; the D gene is possibly TRBD1 (6 bases). Trimming took 2 bases from V and 7 from J, leaving 15 bases between them. CDR3 length: 14 residues. Germline V lookup: CDR1 SQVTM, CDR2 ANQGSEA. The CDR3 coding sequence is TGCAGCGTTGAAATCGCGGGGGGCGAACAGCCCCAGCATTTT. Translating gives CSVEIAGGEQPQHF.

The rearrangement links TRBV5-1 to TRBJ2-3; TRBD2 agrees at 11 bases. The CDR3 sequence is 15 residues long. The germline V gene encodes CDR1 SGHRS and CDR2 YFSETQ. V lost 2 bases to trimming and J lost 1 base; unmatched junction nucleotides: 0. The CDR3 DNA sequence: TGCGCCAGCAGCTTTAGCGGGGGGGGCACAGATACGCAGTATTTT. This translates into CASSFSGGGTDTQYF.

The chain recombines TRBV9 with TRBJ2-7; 12 positions agree with TRBD2. The CDR3 runs to 14 residues. From germline, CDR1 is SGDLS and CDR2 YYNGEE. Trimming removed 0 bases from V and 13 bases from J; junction bases left unmatched: 8. The CDR3 region is CASSVEPSGRVTYF. The CDR3 DNA reads TGTGCCAGCAGCGTAGAACCTAGCGGGAGGGTCACTTACTTC. The variable domain in full, with the rest retrieved from reference TRBV9 and TRBJ2-7, is DSGVTQTPKHLITATGQRVTLRCSPRSGDLSVYWYQQSLDQGLQFLIQYYNGEERAKGNILERFSAQQFPDLHSELNLSSLELGDSALYFCASSVEPSGRVTYFGPGTRLTVT.

This chain connects TRBV25-1 to TRBJ2-7, with 10 bases fitting TRBD2. Germline V CDR1 and CDR2: MGHDK, SYGVNS. CDR3 size: 15 residues. V was pared by 6 bases and J by 3 bases, with 8 bases of the junction left unmatched. CDR3 sequence reads: CASRDSGRKNYEQYF. Here the CDR3 DNA reads TGTGCCAGCAGAGATAGCGGGAGGAAGAACTACGAGCAGTACTTC.

This chain joins TRBV30 and TRBJ1-6; D gene ambiguous. The CDR3 is 13 amino acids. The germline gives CDR1 GTSNPN, CDR2 SVGIG (reference sequence). The V and J ends lost 0 bases and 5 bases respectively, with 5 bases between them. The CDR3 region is CAWSVRNNSPLHF. The CDR3 DNA is TGTGCCTGGAGTGTAAGGAATAATTCACCCCTCCACTTT.

The chain has TRBV7-6 and TRBJ2-7; D perhaps matches TRBD2 (6 bases). V dropped 3 bases and J dropped 2 bases, with 17 bases sitting between them. Germline CDR1 and CDR2: SGHVS and FNYEAQ. CDR3 length equals 16 residues. CDR3 protein: CASSFSSGTRTYEQYF. CDR3 in DNA: TGTGCCAGCAGCTTTTCATCCGGGACTCGAACCTACGAGCAGTACTTC.

The rearrangement links TRBV6-5 to TRBJ1-2; possible D gene TRBD1, 6 bases. V lost 2 bases and J lost 0, with 10 bases in between. This CDR3 is 15 amino acids long. Germline assignment: CDR1 MNHEY and CDR2 SVGAGI. CDR3 sequence reads: CASSYGRGANYGYTF. The CDR3 DNA reads as TGTGCCAGCAGTTACGGCAGGGGTGCTAACTATGGCTACACCTTC.

This CDR3 is CASSRGQGYGIEQFF. DNA of the CDR3: TGTGCCAGCAGCCGGGGACAGGGCTACGGTATTGAGCAGTTCTTC. The chain links TRBV14 to TRBJ2-1; 9 bases are a match to TRBD1. Germline values: CDR1 SGHDN, CDR2 FVKESK. The CDR3 has 15 residues. Trimming took 4 bases from V and 9 from J; bases not matched to a gene: 10.

CDR3 coding DNA: TGTGCCAGCAGTGAGTTTTCGTTAGGGACAGGGAAAAGGTACGAGCAGTACTTC. As protein: CASSEFSLGTGKRYEQYF. This chain links TRBV6-1 with TRBJ2-7; 9 nucleotides agree with TRBD1. Germline CDR1 is MNHNS and CDR2 is SASEGT. The CDR3 spans 18 residues. The J segment lost 4 bases and the V segment lost 3 bases, leaving 16 bases of the junction unmatched.

CDR3 coding DNA: TGTGCCAGCAGTGCCCTAGCGGGCGCCTACGAGCAGTACTTC. This translates into CASSALAGAYEQYF. V usage is TRBV2 and J usage is TRBJ2-7; 8 bases map to TRBD2. Per the germline V gene, CDR1 is SNHLY and CDR2 is FYNNEI. The CDR3 is made up of 14 amino acids. Trimming removed 4 bases from V and 2 bases from J; junction bases left unmatched: 4.

The chain recombines TRBV27 with TRBJ1-2, with TRBD1 identical over 9 bases. Per the germline V gene, CDR1 is MNHEY and CDR2 is SMNVEV (reference sequence). This CDR3 spans 15 amino acids. V was clipped by 2 bases and J by 5 bases; unmatched bases: 6. The CDR3 nucleotides are TGTGCCAGCAGTTTACATACAGGGGGCGCTTATGGCTACACCTTC. Translating it yields CASSLHTGGAYGYTF.

CDR3 protein: CASSLDPGSVEPQHF. CDR3 coding DNA: TGTGCCAGCAGCTTGGATCCAGGGTCCGTGGAGCCCCAGCATTTT. The chain uses TRBV5-4 and TRBJ1-5, with a tentative D call TRBD1 (5 bases). CDR1 and CDR2 (germline): SGHNT, YYREEE (reference sequence). The V end lost 0 bases, the J end lost 8 bases, and 15 bases lay between the germline ends. This CDR3 has 15 residues.

The J gene is TRBJ2-5, the V gene TRBV19; 8 bases align to TRBD1. The CDR3 consists of 15 residues. CDR1 is LNHDA, CDR2 SQIVND, per germline (reference sequence). With 4 bases clipped from V and 4 bases from J, the junction kept 8 bases outside the gene matches. In DNA, the CDR3 is TGTGCCAGTAGTAGGCTAGGGGACAGGCTAGAGACCCAGTACTTC. It codes for CASSRLGDRLETQYF.

The CDR3 coding sequence is TGTGCCTGGAGTGGGGATTGGGCCAAAAACAATGAGCAGTTCTTC. Its translation: CAWSGDWAKNNEQFF. V is TRBV30 and J is TRBJ2-1; D not resolved. The V gene's germline CDR1 is GTSNPN and CDR2 SVGIG (reference sequence). This CDR3 is built from 15 residues. The V and J ends lost 1 base and 5 bases respectively, with 15 bases between them.

This chain uses TRBV2 with TRBJ2-1; D may be TRBD1 or TRBD2 (5 bases each). The V and J ends lost 3 bases and 3 bases respectively, with 15 bases between them. The germline V gene encodes CDR1 SNHLY and CDR2 FYNNEI. The CDR3 loop spans 16 amino acids. CDR3 in amino acids: CASSDLVGRNYNEQFF. CDR3 DNA: TGTGCCAGCAGTGACCTGGTGGGACGGAACTACAATGAGCAGTTCTTC.

This chain uses TRBV27 with TRBJ2-7; 8 bases agree with TRBD2. Per germline, CDR1 MNHEY and CDR2 SMNVEV (reference sequence). V lost 8 bases to trimming and J lost 3 bases; unmatched junction nucleotides: 6. This CDR3 region has 13 residues. CDR3 region: CASGPAGVYEQYF. The CDR3 DNA is TGTGCCAGCGGCCCAGCGGGAGTCTACGAGCAGTACTTC.

CDR3 coding DNA: TGTGCCATCAGTGAGTCGAGGATCGGAGGGGTCTATGGCTACACCTTC. It codes for CAISESRIGGVYGYTF. The chain has TRBV10-3 and TRBJ1-2; TRBD1 is a possible D gene (5 bases). Trimming took off 0 bases at V and 4 bases at J, with 15 bases between the two ends. Germline loops: CDR1 ENHRY, CDR2 SYGVKD. The CDR3 extends over 16 amino acids.

As DNA, the CDR3 is TGTGCCAGCAGACCGACAAGAACTAACTATGGCTACACCTTC. Amino acids: CASRPTRTNYGYTF. The chain combines TRBV6-5 with TRBJ1-2; no clear D. The CDR3 is made up of 14 amino acids. Trimming shortened V by 6 bases and J by 0 bases, and 11 bases separated the two germline ends. Germline V gene sequence: CDR1 MNHEY, CDR2 SVGAGI.

V gene TRBV11-2 combines with J gene TRBJ1-6; possible D gene TRBD1, 5 bases. The V end was cut by 0 bases, the J end by 4 bases, with 13 bases between. The CDR3 is 17 amino acids. Germline CDR1 and CDR2: SGHAT and FQNNGV. The CDR3 sequence is CASSLDKQGKYNSPLHF. In DNA form, the CDR3 reads TGTGCCAGCAGCTTAGATAAGCAGGGCAAGTATAATTCACCCCTCCACTTT. The entire variable domain, with the rest obtained from reference TRBV11-2 and TRBJ1-6, is as follows: EAGVAQSPRYKIIEKRQSVAFWCNPISGHATLYWYQQILGQGPKLLIQFQNNGVVDDSQLPKDRFSAERLKGVDSTLKIQPAKLEDSAVYLCASSLDKQGKYNSPLHFGNGTRLTVT.

The chain combines TRBV10-1 with TRBJ2-1, with a weak D call TRBD1 (5 bases). The V end was cut by 3 bases, the J end by 5 bases, with 11 bases between. The CDR3 has 14 amino acids. The germline CDR1 and CDR2 sequences are WNHNN and SYGVQD (reference sequence). For the CDR3, the DNA is TGCGCCAGCAGTGAATGGGGCCGTGACAATGAGCAGTTCTTC. It translates to CASSEWGRDNEQFF.

The chain links TRBV7-3 to TRBJ1-5; TRBD1 matches at 7 bases. The CDR3 totals 15 residues. Germline lookup yields CDR1 SGHTA and CDR2 FQGTGA. Unmatched junction bases numbered 2, after V lost 0 bases and J lost 3 bases. CDR3 bases: TGTGCCAGCAGCTTAACCGGACAGGACAATCAGCCCCAGCATTTT. This codes for CASSLTGQDNQPQHF.

The CDR3 loop is CASSTRTGPGSGANVLTF. In DNA form, the CDR3 reads TGTGCCAGTAGTACCCGGACAGGGCCGGGCTCTGGGGCCAACGTCCTGACTTTC. This chain joins TRBV19 and TRBJ2-6; 8 bases agree with TRBD1. The trim removed 4 bases at V and 0 bases at J, leaving 8 bases unmatched. The CDR3 has 18 amino acids. Germline V gene lookup returns CDR1 LNHDA and CDR2 SQIVND (reference sequence).

The chain is built from TRBV7-9 and TRBJ1-5; D gene ambiguous. V was shortened by 4 bases and J by 2 bases, with 6 bases between the two germline ends. The germline gives CDR1 SEHNR, CDR2 FQNEAQ (reference sequence). The CDR3 loop spans 13 amino acids. The CDR3 region is CASSSGGNQPQHF. CDR3 nucleotides: TGTGCCAGCAGCTCGGGTGGCAATCAGCCCCAGCATTTT.

The chain combines TRBV29-1 with TRBJ2-3; 12 nucleotides agree with TRBD1. Germline loops: CDR1 SQVTM, CDR2 ANQGSEA. The CDR3 length is 16 residues. The J segment lost 5 bases and the V segment lost 4 bases, leaving 10 bases of the junction unmatched. CDR3 sequence reads: CSVAGGTGGRGDTQYF. CDR3 nucleotides: TGCAGCGTTGCGGGAGGGACAGGGGGCAGGGGAGATACGCAGTATTTT.

The genes are TRBV4-1 and TRBJ2-2; D not resolved. The germline V gene encodes CDR1 MGHRA and CDR2 YSYEKL. The CDR3 is 15 amino acids. V lost 4 bases to trimming and J lost 6 bases, with 15 bases between them. The CDR3 DNA follows: TGCGCCAGCAGCCTTATGGGAATTCTGCCCGGGGAGCTGTTTTTT. Protein sequence: CASSLMGILPGELFF.

The genes are TRBV9 and TRBJ2-2; 12 positions match TRBD1. V was pared by 4 bases and J by 0 bases, with 16 bases of the junction left unmatched. Per the germline V gene, CDR1 is SGDLS and CDR2 is YYNGEE. The CDR3 loop spans 21 amino acids. As DNA, the CDR3 is TGTGCCAGCAGCACCTTGAGGGGACAGGGGGCCTTTTTCGCGAACACCGGGGAGCTGTTTTTT. It yields the protein CASSTLRGQGAFFANTGELFF.

This sequence joins TRBV28 and TRBJ2-2, with a tentative D call TRBD2 (5 bases). CDR1 MDHEN and CDR2 SYDVKM come from the germline V gene. The CDR3 is 13 residues long. V lost 8 bases to trimming and J lost 7 bases, with 14 bases between them. In DNA, the CDR3 is TGTGCCAGCTCTGGAGGCCGTGTCGGGGAGCTGTTTTTT. Its translation is CASSGGRVGELFF. The full variable domain, with the rest looked up from reference TRBV28 and TRBJ2-2, is DVKVTQSSRYLVKRTGEKVFLECVQDMDHENMFWYRQDPGLGLRLIYFSYDVKMKEKGDIPEGYSVSREKKERFSLILESASTNQTSMYLCASSGGRVGELFFGEGSRLTVL.